This record looks at one T cell receptor (beta chain) sequence and its context. Its specificity is not known. This record belongs to a study of neurological immune-mediated disorders. Losses at the gene ends were 4 bases for V and 7 bases for J; bases not matched to a gene: 8. Germline V gene data show CDR1 as KGHDR and CDR2 as SFDVKD. The CDR3 is 16 residues long. Study-level points and caveats: None of the CDR3 amino acid sequences found in expanded clones was shared across subjects. This suggests that the TCR-beta repertoires were private in all groups. Levels of TCR clonal expansion peaked in HTLV-1-associated myelopathy and reached their lowest in multiple sclerosis, under those of healthy controls.

TCRdb reprocessed the 5' RACE reads with MiXCR, giving one entry per CDR3 protein. The sample has some 83,000 distinct CDR3 sequences, around 2.6% seen once. The V and J genes are TRBV24-1 and TRBJ2-1; 11 bases are a match to TRBD2. Sequencing input: PBMCs. This receptor was obtained from a woman aged 25-40 years with multiple sclerosis. CDR3 bases: TGTGCCACCAGTGACCACACTAGCGGGAGACTGAATGAGCAGTTCTTC. Protein product: CATSDHTSGRLNEQFF.